Each of the 8 T cell receptor beta chains below was sequenced from the same sample in a study of OX40 agonist ivuxolimab in advanced cancers. Sequenced by immunoSEQ multiplex PCR; TCRdb stores in-frame clones only, minus some. The table includes over 95,000 clones, roughly 80% detected once. The material was CD4+ or CD8+ T cells sorted from blood, obtained in a trial of the OX40 agonist ivuxolimab. These receptors were collected from an adult with an advanced solid tumor such as melanoma, head and neck, liver or kidney cancer.

V gene TRBV7-6 combines with J gene TRBJ2-7, with 7 positions matching TRBD2. After removal of 5 bases from V and 3 bases from J, the junction contained 7 bases not matched to a gene. The CDR3 length is 14 residues. The germline V gene has CDR1 SGHVS and CDR2 FNYEAQ. CDR3: CASSRNGGIYEQYF. The CDR3 coding sequence is TGTGCCAGCAGCCGGAACGGGGGGATCTACGAGCAGTACTTC.

CDR3 region: CASSPGVSGNTIYF. The CDR3 coding sequence is TGTGCCAGCTCACCCGGGGTCTCTGGAAACACCATATATTTT. The rearrangement links TRBV18 to TRBJ1-3; D is uncertain. From germline, CDR1 is KGHSH and CDR2 LQKENI. The ends were cut back, 3 bases at V and 0 bases at J, with 6 bases in the middle. The CDR3 is made up of 14 amino acids. Filled out from reference TRBV18 and TRBJ1-3, the complete variable domain reads NAGVMQNPRHLVRRRGQEARLRCSPMKGHSHVYWYRQLPEEGLKFMVYLQKENIIDESGMPKERFSAEFPKEGPSILRIQQVVRGDSAAYFCASSPGVSGNTIYFGEGSWLTVV.

The genes are TRBV19 and TRBJ1-2, with TRBD1 as a possible D gene (6 bases). Germline V gene data show CDR1 as LNHDA and CDR2 as SQIVND (reference sequence). This CDR3 has 19 residues. V lost 1 base and J 0 bases, leaving 21 bases between the germline ends. This chain's CDR3 is CASSIGHGGPFPPNYGYTF. For the CDR3, the DNA is TGTGCCAGTAGTATAGGGCACGGGGGGCCATTCCCACCTAACTATGGCTACACCTTC.

The chain is built from TRBV28 and TRBJ2-5, with D possibly called TRBD1 or TRBD2 (6 bases each). The CDR3 contains 15 residues. V dropped 5 bases and J dropped 5 bases, with 18 bases sitting between them. Germline V gene lookup returns CDR1 MDHEN and CDR2 SYDVKM. Written as DNA, the CDR3 is TGTGCCAGCAGTGAGGGACTCATAAGGGGGGAGACCCAGTACTTC. As protein: CASSEGLIRGETQYF.

The chain links TRBV7-8 to TRBJ2-5; D may match TRBD1 or TRBD2 (6 bases each). The CDR3 contains 17 residues. Trimming took off 2 bases at V and 6 bases at J, with 22 bases between the two ends. Germline V gene data show CDR1 as SGHVS and CDR2 as FQNEAQ. Written as DNA, the CDR3 is TGTGCCAGCAGCTTAAGGGGAGGAACGGGGGCCGGGAAGACCCAGTACTTC. This encodes CASSLRGGTGAGKTQYF.

The rearrangement uses TRBV11-3 and TRBJ2-1; D gene unclear. Germline V CDR1 and CDR2: SGHNT, YENEEA. V lost 3 bases and J lost 5, with 11 bases in between. The CDR3 consists of 14 residues. The CDR3 region has the DNA TGTGCCAGCAGCTTTACCAGCCTTAACAATGAGCAGTTCTTC. Its translation is CASSFTSLNNEQFF. Together with reference TRBV11-3 and TRBJ2-1, the CDR3 gives the full variable domain: EAGVVQSPRYKIIEKKQPVAFWCNPISGHNTLYWYLQNLGQGPELLIRYENEEAVDDSQLPKDRFSAERLKGVDSTLKIQPAELGDSAVYLCASSFTSLNNEQFFGPGTRLTVL.

The chain is built from TRBV6-1 and TRBJ1-3; no clear D gene. The length of the CDR3 is 13 residues. In germline, CDR1 is MNHNS, CDR2 SASEGT. V was clipped by 2 bases and J by 2 bases, with 4 bases between them. The CDR3 here is CASSEWPGNTIYF. The CDR3 DNA reads TGTGCCAGCAGTGAATGGCCTGGAAACACCATATATTTT.

This clone was picked up one time. V usage is TRBV4-1 and J usage is TRBJ2-3; 7 bases are a match to TRBD1. Germline V gives CDR1 MGHRA, CDR2 YSYEKL. V shed 4 bases, J shed 1 base, and the junction held 11 bases outside the gene matches. This CDR3 has 17 amino acids. As DNA, the CDR3 is TGCGCCAGCAGCCGAGGTGAAGGGGACAGAGGCACAGATACGCAGTATTTT. Residues: CASSRGEGDRGTDTQYF.